This T cell receptor beta chain was captured in a study of beta chain features in type 1 diabetes. Overall study results and limits: TCRB CDR3s were moderately but significantly shorter in Type 1 diabetes patients in all four CD4+ subsets.

Concerning this clone: Its antigen is not identified.

The V gene's germline CDR1 is GTSNPN and CDR2 SVGIG (reference sequence). There are 13 residues in the CDR3. V shed 2 bases and J shed 0 bases, with 7 bases lying between them. Expressed TCRB transcripts were sequenced because the entire RNA isolate underwent reverse transcription. The method was immunoSEQ multiplex PCR; TCRdb's version includes in-frame clones alone and lacks a portion of them. There are roughly 730,000 clones in the sample; about an eighth occur only once, and approximately 0.022% lies in the top ten. The sequenced sample consisted of naive CD4+ T cells from blood. The V call is TRBV30, the J call TRBJ1-2; unclear D gene. The sequence came from a man aged 18 to 35 with type 1 diabetes. The CDR3 coding sequence is TGTGCCTGGAGTCTACAAACTAACTATGGCTACACCTTC. Protein product: CAWSLQTNYGYTF.